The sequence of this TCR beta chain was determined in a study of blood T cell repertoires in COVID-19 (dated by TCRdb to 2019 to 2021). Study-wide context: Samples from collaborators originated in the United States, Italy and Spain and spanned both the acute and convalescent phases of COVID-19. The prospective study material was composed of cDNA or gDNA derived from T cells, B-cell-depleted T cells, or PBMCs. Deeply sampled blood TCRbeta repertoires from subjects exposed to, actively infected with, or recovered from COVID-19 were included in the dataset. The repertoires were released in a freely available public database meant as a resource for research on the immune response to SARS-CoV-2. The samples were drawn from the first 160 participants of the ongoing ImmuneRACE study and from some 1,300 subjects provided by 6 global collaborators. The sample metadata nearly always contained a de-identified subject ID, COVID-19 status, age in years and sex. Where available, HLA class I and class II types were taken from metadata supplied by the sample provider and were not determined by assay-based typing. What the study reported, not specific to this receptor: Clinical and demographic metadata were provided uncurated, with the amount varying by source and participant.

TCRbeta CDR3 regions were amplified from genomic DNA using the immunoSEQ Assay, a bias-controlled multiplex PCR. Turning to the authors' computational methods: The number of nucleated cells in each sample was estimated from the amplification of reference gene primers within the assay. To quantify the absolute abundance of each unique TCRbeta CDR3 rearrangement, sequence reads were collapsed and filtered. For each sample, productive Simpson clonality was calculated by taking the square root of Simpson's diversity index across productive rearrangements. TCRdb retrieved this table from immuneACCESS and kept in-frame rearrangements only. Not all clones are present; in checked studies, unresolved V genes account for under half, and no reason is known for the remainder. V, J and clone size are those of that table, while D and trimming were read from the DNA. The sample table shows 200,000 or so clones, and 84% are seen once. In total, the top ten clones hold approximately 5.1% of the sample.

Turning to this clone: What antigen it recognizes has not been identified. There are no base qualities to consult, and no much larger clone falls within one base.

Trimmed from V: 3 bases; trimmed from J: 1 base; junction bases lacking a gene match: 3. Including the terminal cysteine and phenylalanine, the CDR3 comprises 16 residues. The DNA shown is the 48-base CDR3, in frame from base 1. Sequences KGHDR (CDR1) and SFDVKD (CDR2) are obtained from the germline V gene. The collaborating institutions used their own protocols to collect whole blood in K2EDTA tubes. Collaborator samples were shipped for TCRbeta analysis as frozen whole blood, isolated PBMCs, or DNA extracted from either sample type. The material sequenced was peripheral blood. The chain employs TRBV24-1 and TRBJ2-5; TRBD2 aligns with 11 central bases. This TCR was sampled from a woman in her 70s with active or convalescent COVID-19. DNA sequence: TGTGCCACCAGTGATGGACTAGCGGGTGGCCAAGAGACCCAGTACTTC. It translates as CATSDGLAGGQETQYF.